This is a list of T cell receptor beta chains from one sample in a study of blood T cells in healthy people across ages. TCRdb called the 5' RACE reads again in MiXCR, with one record for every CDR3 protein. The table includes about 1.6 million distinct CDR3 sequences, roughly a third detected once. The sample consisted of blood. These receptors were obtained from a woman under 40 in good health. CDR3s include the opening cysteine and the closing phenylalanine or tryptophan. The D gene is left open where the match is weak. Expanded clones are given a class, and other clones once, few, many or no size at all.

j_call | clone_size | v_call | d_call | cdr3_aa | cdr3_nt
TRBJ1-1 | . | TRBV7-9 | TRBD1 | CASRSSPRDRGHVAEAFF | TGTGCCAGCAGATCATCGCCCCGGGACAGGGGGCACGTGGCTGAAGCTTTCTTT
TRBJ2-3 | few | TRBV7-3 | TRBD2 | CASSPISGLAGYTDTQYF | TGTGCCAGCAGCCCGATCTCAGGACTAGCGGGTTACACAGATACGCAGTATTTT
TRBJ2-7 | many | TRBV9 | TRBD2 | CASSVGTSGYEQYF | TGTGCCAGCAGCGTAGGAACTAGCGGTTACGAGCAGTACTTC
TRBJ2-7 | few | TRBV6-2/TRBV6-3 | . | CASSTSTGGEKGYEQYF | .
TRBJ1-2 | . | TRBV2 | . | CASSGGRGEGGYTF | TGTGCCAGCAGTGGAGGGAGGGGGGAAGGTGGCTACACCTTC
TRBJ2-7 | few | TRBV4-1 | . | CASSQDARVLYEQYF | TGCGCCAGCAGCCAAGACGCGAGGGTTCTTTACGAGCAGTACTTC
TRBJ2-7 | . | TRBV7-9 | . | CAGSLALGLGNEQYF | TGTGCCGGCAGCTTAGCTTTGGGTCTCGGGAACGAGCAGTACTTC
TRBJ1-2 | once | TRBV28 | . | CASRPLGSYGYTF | TGTGCCAGCAGGCCCCTCGGAAGCTATGGCTACACCTTC
TRBJ2-7 | few | TRBV9 | TRBD2 | CASSPHTGTSGISYEQYF | TGTGCCAGCAGTCCCCACACCGGGACTAGCGGGATATCCTACGAGCAGTACTTC
TRBJ1-1 | . | TRBV3-1 | TRBD1 | CASSQERQGAPAFF | TGTGCCAGCAGCCAAGAAAGGCAGGGGGCCCCGGCTTTCTTT
TRBJ1-4 | few | TRBV27 | . | CASRPDGGGSEKLFF | TGTGCCAGCAGACCCGACGGCGGGGGTAGTGAAAAACTGTTTTTT
TRBJ2-7 | . | TRBV27 | TRBD1 | CASSFTDGTGEIYEQYF | TGTGCCAGCAGTTTCACAGATGGGACAGGGGAAATCTACGAGCAGTACTTC
TRBJ1-5 | . | TRBV28 | . | CASSWGGSGNQPQHF | TGTGCCAGCAGTTGGGGAGGGAGCGGCAATCAGCCCCAGCATTTT
TRBJ2-7 | few | TRBV12-3/TRBV12-4 | . | CASSPAVAGLPYEQYF | TGTGCCAGCAGTCCCGCCGTCGCGGGCCTCCCCTACGAGCAGTACTTC
TRBJ2-7 | few | TRBV20-1 | . | CSALAPGDEQYF | TGCAGTGCTCTCGCCCCAGGGGACGAGCAGTACTTC
TRBJ1-5 | . | TRBV2 | TRBD1 | CASSVTGQGGQPQHF | TGTGCCAGCAGTGTAACAGGACAGGGGGGTCAGCCCCAGCATTTT
TRBJ1-2 | . | TRBV7-2 | TRBD1 | CASSPGQGLTFGYTF | TGTGCCAGCAGCCCCGGACAGGGGCTAACTTTTGGCTACACCTTC
TRBJ2-7 | . | TRBV20-1 | . | CSALGPEREQYF | TGCAGTGCTCTGGGACCGGAACGCGAGCAGTACTTC
TRBJ2-7 | few | TRBV5-1 | . | CASSYRGRSISYEQYF | TGCGCCAGCAGCTACCGTGGACGGTCTATCTCCTACGAGCAGTACTTC
TRBJ2-5 | many | TRBV5-1 | . | CASSFGQQETQYF | TGTGCCAGCAGTTTCGGACAGCAAGAGACCCAGTACTTC
TRBJ2-2 | . | TRBV5-5 | . | CASSMEGTTGELFF | TGTGCCAGCAGCATGGAGGGTACCACCGGGGAGCTGTTTTTT
TRBJ2-2 | . | TRBV5-6 | . | CASALWGAVNTGELFF | TGTGCCAGCGCACTTTGGGGGGCCGTGAACACCGGGGAGCTGTTTTTT
TRBJ2-7 | . | TRBV12-3/TRBV12-4 | TRBD1 | CANSFGTGNHEQYF | TGTGCCAACAGTTTTGGGACAGGGAACCACGAGCAGTACTTC
TRBJ2-7 | few | TRBV6-1 | . | CASSGQWMRSSYEQYF | TGTGCCAGCAGTGGCCAATGGATGAGGAGCTCCTACGAGCAGTACTTC
TRBJ2-7 | . | TRBV5-1 | . | CASSLEGSGEQYF | TGCGCCAGCAGCTTGGAAGGTAGCGGCGAGCAGTACTTC
TRBJ1-5 | . | TRBV7-3 | . | CASSIKSGQPQHF | TGTGCCAGCAGCATAAAGTCGGGTCAGCCCCAGCATTTT
TRBJ2-7 | . | TRBV2 | TRBD1 | CAGSEAHGQGNPYEQYF | TGTGCCGGCAGTGAAGCGCATGGACAGGGGAACCCCTACGAGCAGTACTTC
TRBJ2-6 | few | TRBV11-3 | . | CASSSQGTGANVLTF | TGTGCCAGCAGCTCACAGGGAACTGGGGCCAACGTCCTGACTTTC
TRBJ2-7 | . | TRBV20-1 | TRBD1 | CSAEDRGNSYEQYF | TGCAGTGCTGAAGACAGGGGGAACTCCTACGAGCAGTACTTC
TRBJ2-7 | few | TRBV2 | TRBD1 | CASRTDRGGQYF | TGTGCCAGCAGAACGGACAGGGGGGGGCAGTACTTC
TRBJ1-2 | few | TRBV6-5 | . | CASSYAATYGYTF | TGTGCCAGCAGTTACGCAGCTACTTATGGCTACACCTTC
TRBJ1-5 | few | TRBV20-1 | . | CSARNRLNQPQHF | TGCAGTGCTAGGAACAGGCTCAATCAGCCCCAGCATTTT
TRBJ1-2 | few | TRBV6-1 | TRBD1 | CASLGQRGYGYTF | TGTGCCAGCCTGGGACAGAGAGGCTATGGCTACACCTTC
TRBJ2-1 | . | TRBV27 | . | CASSLIGDLGYNEQFF | TGTGCCAGCAGTTTAATTGGTGACTTGGGATACAATGAGCAGTTCTTC
TRBJ2-3 | . | TRBV6-1 | TRBD2 | CASIGTSGKTDTQYF | TGTGCCAGCATTGGGACTAGCGGGAAGACAGATACGCAGTATTTT
TRBJ2-3 | . | TRBV6-6 | TRBD2 | CASSTGGGPNTQYF | TGTGCCAGCAGTACGGGGGGAGGTCCAAATACGCAGTATTTT
TRBJ2-3 | . | TRBV25-1 | TRBD2 | CASSFSLSGRAGGTQYF | TGTGCCAGCAGTTTTTCTCTTAGCGGGAGGGCCGGGGGCACGCAGTATTTT
TRBJ1-1 | . | TRBV5-1 | . | CASSLQRLGPRSEAFF | TGCGCCAGCAGCTTACAAAGGTTGGGCCCCCGATCTGAAGCTTTCTTT
TRBJ2-1 | few | TRBV7-3 | . | CASSLVRGGRNEQFF | TGTGCCAGCAGCTTGGTCAGGGGGGGTCGGAATGAGCAGTTCTTC
TRBJ2-1 | . | TRBV24-1 | TRBD2 | CATSDFSGRATYNEQFF | TGTGCCACCAGTGATTTTAGCGGGAGGGCCACCTACAATGAGCAGTTCTTC
TRBJ2-5 | . | TRBV4-1 | . | CASSQENPLRVGVETRYF | TGCGCCAGCAGCCAAGAGAATCCACTCAGGGTTGGGGTGGAGACCCGGTACTTC
TRBJ2-5 | few | TRBV4-1 | TRBD1 | CASSQVAAGGGYDQYF | TGCGCCAGCAGCCAAGTTGCGGCAGGGGGTGGCTACGATCAGTACTTC
TRBJ2-1 | . | TRBV9 | TRBD2 | CASSPGTSGMGLASERFF | TGTGCCAGCAGCCCAGGGACTAGCGGGATGGGCCTCGCAAGTGAGCGGTTCTTC
TRBJ2-1 | . | TRBV10-1 | TRBD2 | CASSGAGRQGNNEQFF | TGCGCCAGCAGTGGGGCCGGGAGGCAGGGCAACAATGAGCAGTTCTTC
TRBJ2-2 | . | TRBV6-6 | . | CASWTGAPNTGELFF | TGTGCCAGCTGGACGGGAGCTCCGAACACCGGGGAGCTGTTTTTT
TRBJ1-2 | few | TRBV20-1 | . | CSVSKSGAGGYTF | TGCAGCGTGTCCAAATCAGGGGCTGGAGGCTACACCTTC
TRBJ2-1 | few | TRBV20-1 | . | CSAKGSGRSYNEQFF | TGCAGTGCTAAGGGTAGCGGACGCTCCTACAATGAGCAGTTCTTC
TRBJ2-1 | many | TRBV4-1 | . | CASRAGASSGDEQFF | TGCGCCAGCCGGGCTGGGGCTAGCAGTGGCGATGAGCAGTTCTTC
TRBJ2-7 | . | TRBV3-1 | TRBD2 | CASSLRGGVYEQYF | TGTGCCAGCAGCCTACGGGGGGGCGTGTACGAGCAGTACTTC
TRBJ2-1 | few | TRBV20-1 | TRBD2 | CSARASDRDYSSYNEQFF | TGCAGTGCTAGAGCCTCCGATCGGGACTACAGCTCCTACAATGAGCAGTTCTTC
TRBJ1-6 | . | TRBV5-1 | TRBD1 | CASSSTGTGVDSPLHF | TGCGCCAGCAGCTCGACCGGGACAGGGGTTGATTCACCCCTCCACTTT
TRBJ1-3 | few | TRBV11-2 | . | CASSLDLGTLRTGNTIYF | TGTGCCAGCAGCTTAGATCTGGGCACGCTGAGGACTGGAAACACCATATATTTT
TRBJ1-1 | few | TRBV27 | TRBD1 | CASSGQGAEAFF | TGTGCCAGCAGTGGACAGGGAGCTGAAGCTTTCTTT
TRBJ2-1 | . | TRBV4-2 | . | CASSQDSESAEICTEQFF | TGTGCCAGCAGCCAAGATAGTGAAAGCGCCGAAATCTGCACGGAGCAGTTCTTC
TRBJ2-5 | few | TRBV3-1 | . | CASSQNHPQETQYF | TGTGCCAGCAGCCAAAACCACCCGCAAGAGACCCAGTACTTC
TRBJ2-3 | once | TRBV6-1 | . | CASSRAPVDTQYF | TGTGCCAGCAGTAGGGCCCCCGTGGATACGCAGTATTTT
TRBJ1-6 | few | TRBV7-9 | . | CASSPPTRGSSYNSPLHF | TGTGCCAGCAGCCCACCCACACGGGGAAGCTCCTATAATTCACCCCTCCACTTT
TRBJ2-4 | . | TRBV5-1 | . | CASSLEGTRGNIQYF | TGCGCCAGCAGCTTGGAAGGGACCCGCGGAAACATTCAGTACTTC
TRBJ2-1 | . | TRBV12-3/TRBV12-4 | . | CASSPGRGHDGDEQFF | TGTGCCAGCAGCCCAGGGCGGGGCCATGATGGAGATGAGCAGTTCTTC
TRBJ2-2 | . | TRBV27 | TRBD2 | CASREAGVGTGELFF | TGTGCCAGCAGAGAAGCGGGAGTAGGGACCGGGGAGCTGTTTTTT